This TCR beta chain was captured by sequencing in a study of regulatory T cells in long-lasting Graves disease. Study-level results: Repertoires from persistent disease leaned toward TRBV28, TRBJ1-2 and TRBJ2-5.

Stated time point: newly diagnosed GD, antithyroid drugs for less than 3 months. After RNA was extracted from PBMCs, the TCR library was made from it. The patients were drawn from one endocrinology department in Xi'an, China. TCR beta libraries were built with iRepertoire HTBI primers and Arm-PCR of CDR3 regions. TCRdb independently ran MiXCR on the multiplex PCR reads; one entry per CDR3 protein. Of roughly 610,000 distinct CDR3 sequences listed, 15% to 20% are singletons. CDR1 and CDR2 (germline): SQVTM, ANQGSEA. This CDR3 has 11 amino acids. Trimming took off 3 bases at V and 5 bases at J, with 8 bases between the two ends. Comment on this clonotype: Its antigen is not identified.

The same sample was also used in a study of T cells in Graves' hyperthyroidism and ophthalmopathy. That work adds: Exclusion of patients followed from uncontrolled infection, other autoimmune disease, pregnancy or lactation.

The sample here was peripheral blood mononuclear cells (PBMCs), taken at new diagnosis, from a patient treated with antithyroid drugs. This receptor was taken from a man aged 18 to 30 with Graves disease. The chain joins TRBV29-1 to TRBJ2-7; no firm D call. This chain's CDR3 is CSVEVGDEQYF. The DNA for the CDR3 is TGCAGCGTTGAGGTTGGGGACGAGCAGTACTTC.